This TCR beta chain was identified in a study of regulatory T cells in long-lasting Graves disease. Germline CDR1 is MNHEY and CDR2 is SMNVEV (reference sequence). Trimming left V 6 bases short and J 4 bases short, with 12 bases between. This CDR3 is built from 13 residues. Libraries of TCR beta came from iRepertoire HTBI primers plus Arm-PCR of CDR3 regions. TCRdb reanalysed the multiplex PCR reads using MiXCR and keeps one entry per CDR3 protein. The sample consists of hundreds of thousands of distinct CDR3 sequences, 21% of them appearing once. Time point noted: persistent/refractory GD, antithyroid drugs over 5 years with positive TRAb. Isolated PBMC RNA provided the starting material for the TCR library.

The sequenced sample was peripheral blood mononuclear cells (PBMCs), obtained when the disease was refractory, from a patient treated with antithyroid drugs. This rearrangement joins TRBV27 to TRBJ1-2; D call uncertain. This sequence originates from a female donor with Graves disease. The CDR3 region has the DNA TGTGCCAGCAGCCCGACACCCCTCTATGGCTACACCTTC. It translates to CASSPTPLYGYTF.